Below, 23 T cell receptor beta chains from the same sample are listed, as sequenced in a study of regulatory T cells in long-lasting Graves disease. Construction of the TCR beta libraries employed iRepertoire HTBI primers in conjunction with Arm-PCR of CDR3 regions. From the multiplex PCR reads, TCRdb called clonotypes with MiXCR, one entry per CDR3 protein. The data show 550,000 to 600,000 distinct CDR3 sequences, roughly 15% seen once. Time point reported: newly diagnosed GD, antithyroid drugs for less than 3 months. PBMC-extracted RNA yielded the TCR library. The same data also went into a second study, on T cells in Graves' hyperthyroidism and ophthalmopathy.

The sequencing here drew on peripheral blood mononuclear cells (PBMCs), taken at new diagnosis, from a patient treated with antithyroid drugs. These receptors came from a man aged 18 to 35 with Graves disease.

The sample holds many counts of this clonotype. This chain connects TRBV12-3 or TRBV12-4 to TRBJ2-7; perhaps TRBD1 as D (6 bases). Trimming left V 5 bases short and J 2 bases short, with 10 bases between. The CDR3 is made up of 13 amino acids. In DNA form, the CDR3 reads TGTGCCAGCAGTGGACAGCCCCCCTACGAGCAGTACTTC. Amino acid sequence: CASSGQPPYEQYF.

This clonotype was detected ten times or more. This chain connects TRBV20-1 to TRBJ2-7; 9 bases fit TRBD2. Unmatched junction bases numbered 10, after V lost 1 base and J lost 6 bases. From germline, CDR1 is DFQATT and CDR2 SNEGSKA (reference sequence). CDR3 length: 15 residues. CDR3 region: CSARGASGVSSEQYF. The CDR3 DNA follows: TGCAGTGCTAGAGGGGCTAGCGGGGTCTCGTCCGAGCAGTACTTC.

V is TRBV9 and J is TRBJ2-2; the D gene is possibly TRBD2 (5 bases). Germline CDR1 and CDR2: SGDLS and YYNGEE. This CDR3 has 13 residues. V lost 3 bases to trimming and J lost 7 bases, with 10 bases between them. The CDR3 sequence is CASSARDGGELFF. The CDR3 DNA reads TGTGCCAGCAGCGCCCGGGATGGCGGGGAGCTGTTTTTT. Full variable domain (missing parts from reference TRBV9 and TRBJ2-2): DSGVTQTPKHLITATGQRVTLRCSPRSGDLSVYWYQQSLDQGLQFLIQYYNGEERAKGNILERFSAQQFPDLHSELNLSSLELGDSALYFCASSARDGGELFFGEGSRLTVL.

The V call is TRBV6-5, the J call TRBJ2-1; TRBD2 matches at 7 bases. The CDR3 sequence is 14 residues long. The V gene end was trimmed by 0 bases and the J gene end by 9 bases; junction bases not matched to a gene: 5. Germline CDR1 reads MNHEY; CDR2 reads SVGAGI. The CDR3 DNA reads as TGTGCCAGCAGTTACTCATACGGGAGGACTGAGCAGTTCTTC. This codes for CASSYSYGRTEQFF.

CDR3 DNA sequence: TGTGCCAGCGCTAGCGGGAGAGGGCCGTCCGAGCAGTACTTC. It encodes CASASGRGPSEQYF. V is TRBV28 and J is TRBJ2-7; 10 bases align to TRBD2. V lost 8 bases to trimming and J lost 6 bases; unmatched junction nucleotides: 10. Germline CDR1 MDHEN, CDR2 SYDVKM. The CDR3 sequence is 14 residues long. Full variable domain (rest looked up from reference TRBV28 and TRBJ2-7): DVKVTQSSRYLVKRTGEKVFLECVQDMDHENMFWYRQDPGLGLRLIYFSYDVKMKEKGDIPEGYSVSREKKERFSLILESASTNQTSMYLCASASGRGPSEQYFGPGTRLTVT.

This clonotype was seen many times. This rearrangement joins TRBV6-1 to TRBJ2-7, with a weak D call TRBD1 (6 bases). Between the trimmed V and J ends, which lost 6 bases and 2 bases, there was a span of 11 bases. CDR1 and CDR2 from the germline V gene are MNHNS and SASEGT. The CDR3 is made up of 13 amino acids. The CDR3 nucleotides read TGTGCCAGCAGCAAGGACAGTACCTACGAGCAGTACTTC. The encoded protein is CASSKDSTYEQYF.

This clonotype was found many times. The CDR3 loop reads CSARTPGDTYEQYF. The CDR3 nucleotides read TGCAGTGCTAGGACTCCTGGGGATACCTACGAGCAGTACTTC. The rearrangement uses TRBV20-1 and TRBJ2-7; no clear D gene. The V and J ends lost 3 bases and 2 bases respectively, with 14 bases between them. CDR1 and CDR2 from the germline V gene are DFQATT and SNEGSKA (reference sequence). CDR3 length equals 14 residues.

This clonotype has more than one count but fewer than ten. The rearrangement joins TRBV27 to TRBJ1-5; the match to TRBD1 covers 7 bases. Germline-derived CDR1 and CDR2 are MNHEY and SMNVEV (reference sequence). The CDR3 runs 16 residues. V dropped 4 bases and J dropped 3; count of bases not matched to a gene: 9. The CDR3 DNA reads as TGTGCCAGCAGTTCGTACAGGGGAACCGACAATCAGCCCCAGCATTTT. Its translation is CASSSYRGTDNQPQHF.

The V and J genes are TRBV11-1 and TRBJ1-1; 7 bases match TRBD1. This CDR3 contains 15 residues. Trimming took 5 bases from V and 4 from J; bases not matched to a gene: 10. CDR1 is SGHAT and CDR2 is FQDESV in the germline V gene (reference sequence). This CDR3 is CASSLTDSGGTEAFF. The CDR3 nucleotides are TGTGCCAGCAGCCTGACTGACTCAGGGGGCACTGAAGCTTTCTTT.

The gene calls are TRBV6-1 and TRBJ2-5, with 8 bases aligning to TRBD2. Per germline, CDR1 MNHNS and CDR2 SASEGT. V trimming: 6 bases; J trimming: 4 bases; junction bases outside the gene matches: 13. This CDR3 comprises 16 residues. CDR3: CASSQELSGDGETQYF. CDR3 nucleotides: TGTGCCAGCAGCCAGGAACTTAGCGGGGATGGAGAGACCCAGTACTTC.

The V call is TRBV6-1, the J call TRBJ2-7; weak D call: TRBD2 (6 bases). The CDR3 totals 13 residues. Germline CDR1 MNHNS, CDR2 SASEGT. V was clipped by 3 bases and J by 6 bases, with 12 bases between them. The CDR3 DNA reads TGTGCCAGCAGTGAGCGGGGTTCTCTCGAGCAGTACTTC. Translating gives CASSERGSLEQYF.

The chain is built from TRBV20-1 and TRBJ2-7; D might be TRBD1 (6 bases). The CDR3 is 12 residues long. Germline V gene sequence: CDR1 DFQATT, CDR2 SNEGSKA (reference sequence). V was cut by 0 bases and J by 6 bases, with 9 bases left in between. The CDR3 spells CSARDAGVEQYF. As DNA, the CDR3 is TGCAGTGCTAGAGATGCAGGGGTCGAGCAGTACTTC.

The chain couples TRBV20-1 to TRBJ1-3, with a tentative D call TRBD1 (5 bases). The CDR3 sequence is 15 residues long. Germline CDR1 DFQATT, CDR2 SNEGSKA (reference sequence). The V end lost 3 bases, the J end lost 0 bases, and 12 bases lay between the germline ends. The CDR3 nucleotides are TGCAGTGCTAGTCCAGGGATGTTCTCTGGAAACACCATATATTTT. This gives the protein CSASPGMFSGNTIYF.

The rearrangement links TRBV11-2 to TRBJ2-6; 8 positions agree with TRBD1. J lost 0 bases, V lost 5 bases, and 18 bases had no gene match. The CDR3 consists of 21 residues. Germline V gives CDR1 SGHAT, CDR2 FQNNGV. The CDR3 loop reads CASSGLRTGPLEISGANVLTF. As DNA, the CDR3 is TGTGCCAGCAGCGGACTCAGGACAGGGCCTCTGGAAATCTCTGGGGCCAACGTCCTGACTTTC.

This clonotype showed up just a few times. The chain recombines TRBV28 with TRBJ2-2; TRBD1 agrees at 7 bases. The CDR3 is made up of 16 amino acids. The V and J ends lost 6 bases and 0 bases, in that order; junction bases with no gene match: 7. Germline V gene sequence: CDR1 MDHEN, CDR2 SYDVKM. CDR3 sequence reads: CASSVGTVPNTGELFF. In nucleotides, the CDR3 is TGTGCCAGCAGCGTTGGGACAGTGCCGAACACCGGGGAGCTGTTTTTT.

The V call is TRBV28, the J call TRBJ1-2; 7 bases fit TRBD1. The V gene's germline CDR1 is MDHEN and CDR2 SYDVKM. The CDR3 runs to 16 residues. J was trimmed by 0 bases and V by 6 bases; bases with no gene match: 10. DNA of the CDR3: TGTGCCAGCAGCTTAACCGGGACAGTATCTAACTATGGCTACACCTTC. As protein: CASSLTGTVSNYGYTF.

In regard to this clonotype: With a much larger clone just one base away, this may be a read error. The chain has TRBV12-3 or TRBV12-4 and TRBJ2-7; TRBD1 agrees at 8 bases. With 3 bases clipped from V and 0 bases from J, the junction kept 1 base outside the gene matches. The CDR3 spans 14 residues. DNA of the CDR3: TGTGCCAGCAGTTTTACAGGGGGCTCCTACGAGCAGTACTTC. It encodes CASSFTGGSYEQYF.

This clonotype has a count of ten or more. The CDR3: CASSPSSSDTQYF. CDR3 nucleotides: TGTGCCAGCAGCCCCTCCAGCTCCGATACGCAGTATTTT. The chain uses TRBV7-9 and TRBJ2-3, with D unclear. Germline CDR1 and CDR2: SEHNR and FQNEAQ (reference sequence). Deletions cut 5 bases from V and 6 bases from J, with 12 bases between. The CDR3 extends over 13 amino acids.

This sequence joins TRBV6-5 and TRBJ2-7, with 9 bases fitting TRBD1. Germline CDR1 MNHEY, CDR2 SVGAGI. The junction had 8 bases not matched to a gene; V was cut back by 2 bases and J by 3 bases. The CDR3 length is 16 residues. CDR3 sequence: CASSYPRDRVNYEQYF. The CDR3 nucleotides are TGTGCCAGCAGTTACCCCCGGGACAGGGTGAACTACGAGCAGTACTTC.

This chain links TRBV5-1 with TRBJ1-1; the D is unclear. Trimming shortened V by 0 bases and J by 7 bases, and 13 bases separated the two germline ends. This CDR3 is 14 amino acids long. Germline CDR1 is SGHRS and CDR2 is YFSETQ. CDR3 residues: CASSLDRGSDEAFF. For the CDR3, the DNA is TGCGCCAGCAGCTTGGATCGAGGTTCGGATGAAGCTTTCTTT.

This clonotype was counted between two and nine times. The CDR3 here is CSVKPRMTGDEQYF. CDR3 sequence (DNA): TGCAGCGTAAAACCTCGAATGACAGGGGACGAGCAGTACTTC. The chain employs TRBV29-1 and TRBJ2-7, with 8 positions matching TRBD1. The CDR3 consists of 14 residues. The V segment lost 6 bases and the J segment 5 bases; nucleotides outside the gene matches: 12. The germline V gene encodes CDR1 SQVTM and CDR2 ANQGSEA.

The V and J genes are TRBV15 and TRBJ2-5; 8 bases map to TRBD2. This CDR3 has 14 residues. Germline V gene lookup returns CDR1 LNHNV and CDR2 YYDKDF (reference sequence). J was trimmed by 4 bases and V by 7 bases; bases with no gene match: 8. CDR3 sequence: CATTGGGTGETQYF. CDR3 DNA: TGTGCCACCACCGGGGGGGGTACGGGAGAGACCCAGTACTTC. Full variable domain (missing parts from reference TRBV15 and TRBJ2-5): DAMVIQNPRYQVTQFGKPVTLSCSQTLNHNVMYWYQQKSSQAPKLLFHYYDKDFNNEADTPDNFQSRRPNTSFCFLDIRSPGLGDTAMYLCATTGGGTGETQYFGPGTRLLVL.

This chain uses TRBV20-1 with TRBJ1-2; 10 nucleotides align to TRBD1. The germline V gene encodes CDR1 DFQATT and CDR2 SNEGSKA (reference sequence). CDR3 length: 14 amino acids. Losses at the gene ends were 5 bases for V and 4 bases for J; bases not matched to a gene: 7. For the CDR3, the DNA is TGCAGTGCTTTTAGACAGGGGGCTGGCTATGGCTACACCTTC. As protein: CSAFRQGAGYGYTF.